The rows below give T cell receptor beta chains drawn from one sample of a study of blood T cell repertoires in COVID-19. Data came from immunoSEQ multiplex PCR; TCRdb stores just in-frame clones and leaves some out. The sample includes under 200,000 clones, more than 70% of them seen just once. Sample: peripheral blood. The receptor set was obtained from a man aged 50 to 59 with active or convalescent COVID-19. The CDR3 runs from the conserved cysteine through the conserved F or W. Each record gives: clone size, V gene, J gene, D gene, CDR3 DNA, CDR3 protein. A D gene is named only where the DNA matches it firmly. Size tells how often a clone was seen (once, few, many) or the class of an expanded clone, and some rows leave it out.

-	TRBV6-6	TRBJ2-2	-	TGTGCCAGCTTGAGGGGGTCGGACACCGGGGAGCTGTTTTTT	CASLRGSDTGELFF
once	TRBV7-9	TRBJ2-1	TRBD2	TGTGCCAGCAGCTGGCCCACTAGCGGGGGGAAGTACAATGAGCAGTTCTTC	CASSWPTSGGKYNEQFF
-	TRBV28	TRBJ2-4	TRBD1	TGTGCCAGCAGCCCAGGGGGCAGGGACATTCAGTACTTC	CASSPGGRDIQYF
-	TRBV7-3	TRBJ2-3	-	TGTGCCAGCAGCTTGGGGAGTAGGGGCACAGATACGCAGTATTTT	CASSLGSRGTDTQYF
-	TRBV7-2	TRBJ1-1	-	TGTGCCAGCACCGAATTTAATCAGGGGAATACTTTCTTT	CASTEFNQGNTFF
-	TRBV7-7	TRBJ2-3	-	TGTGCTAGCAGCTTCACTCGTGGTGCAGATACGCAGTATTTT	CASSFTRGADTQYF
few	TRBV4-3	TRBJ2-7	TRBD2	TGCGCCAGCAGCCAAGACCCTCCCCTAGCGGGATCGTACGAGCAGTACTTC	CASSQDPPLAGSYEQYF
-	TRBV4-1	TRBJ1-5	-	TGCGCCAGCAGCCAAGCCGCCACCTATAGCAATCAGCCCCAGCATTTT	CASSQAATYSNQPQHF
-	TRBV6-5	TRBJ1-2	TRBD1	TGTGCCAGCAGAACCCCGGGACAGGGGGCCTATGGCTACACCTTC	CASRTPGQGAYGYTF
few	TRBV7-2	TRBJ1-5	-	TGTGCCAGCAGCTCCGCGGGGTACAATCAGCCCCAGCATTTT	CASSSAGYNQPQHF
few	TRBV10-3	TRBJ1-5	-	TGTGCCATCAGTGAGAGGGAACAGGGTCAGCCCCAGCATTTT	CAISEREQGQPQHF
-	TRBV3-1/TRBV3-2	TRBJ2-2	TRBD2	TGTGCCAGCAGCCGGACTAGCGGGGGGGGAGCGAACACCGGGGAGCTGTTTTTT	CASSRTSGGGANTGELFF
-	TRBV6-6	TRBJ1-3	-	TGTGCCAGCAGTTACAGGCAGGGCAACTCTGGAAACACCATATATTTT	CASSYRQGNSGNTIYF
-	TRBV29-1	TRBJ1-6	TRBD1	TGCAGCGTTGGACAGGGACATAATTCACCCCTCCACTTT	CSVGQGHNSPLHF
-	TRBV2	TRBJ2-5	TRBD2	TGTGCCAGCAGTCACCGGACTAGCGGGGGGGCGGAGACCCAGTACTTC	CASSHRTSGGAETQYF
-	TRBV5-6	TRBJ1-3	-	TGTGCCAGCCAGGGACAATTCTCTGGAAACACCATATATTTT	CASQGQFSGNTIYF
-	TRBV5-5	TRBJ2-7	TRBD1	TGTGCCAGCAGCTTGATCGGGGACAGCTCCTACGAGCAGTACTTC	CASSLIGDSSYEQYF
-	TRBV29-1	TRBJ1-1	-	TGCAGCGTGCAAAGACAGGTGAACACTGAAGCTTTCTTT	CSVQRQVNTEAFF
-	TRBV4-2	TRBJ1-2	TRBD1	TGTGCCAGCAGCCAACAGACAGGGACCCTAGCTAACTATGGCTACACCTTC	CASSQQTGTLANYGYTF
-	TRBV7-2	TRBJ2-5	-	TGTGCCAGCAGCAAAGGTTTAGGGGGACGAGAGACCCAGTACTTC	CASSKGLGGRETQYF
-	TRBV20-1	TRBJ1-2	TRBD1	TGCAGTGCTAGTGACACAGGGGCAAACTATGGCTACACCTTC	CSASDTGANYGYTF
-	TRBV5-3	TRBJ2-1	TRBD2	TGTGCCAGAAGCGCTGGGACTAGCGGGAGTAATGAGCAGTTCTTC	CARSAGTSGSNEQFF
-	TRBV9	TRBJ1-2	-	TGTGCCAGCAGCGGAGTTGACGGGAACTATGGCTACACCTTC	CASSGVDGNYGYTF
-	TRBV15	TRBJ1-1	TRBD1	TGTGCCACCAGCAGAGGGATGGACAGGCTGGAAGGGCGAGCTTTCTTT	CATSRGMDRLEGRAFF
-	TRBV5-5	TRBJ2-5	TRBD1	TGTGCCAGCAGCTTGGAAACAGGGGGCGTAGGGACCCAGTACTTC	CASSLETGGVGTQYF
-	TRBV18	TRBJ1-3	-	TGTGCCAGCTCCCCTAGCGTGGGAAACACCATATATTTT	CASSPSVGNTIYF
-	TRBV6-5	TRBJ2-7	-	TGTGCCAGCAGTTACATGGGGGGGCCCTACGAGCAGTACTTC	CASSYMGGPYEQYF
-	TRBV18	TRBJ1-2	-	TGTGCCAGCTCTCCAGGACAGACCTATGGCTACACCTTC	CASSPGQTYGYTF
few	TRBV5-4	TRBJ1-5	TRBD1	TGTGCCAGCAGCCCGGGGACAGGGAAAGGCCAGCCCCAGCATTTT	CASSPGTGKGQPQHF
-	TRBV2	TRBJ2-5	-	TGTGCCAGCAGTGAGAACAGACAAGAGACCCAGTACTTC	CASSENRQETQYF
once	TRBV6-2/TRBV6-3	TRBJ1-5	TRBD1	TGTGCCAGCAGTTCCCGGGGGACAGGGGTCAATCAGCCCCAGCATTTT	CASSSRGTGVNQPQHF
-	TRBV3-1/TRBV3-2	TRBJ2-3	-	TGTGCCAGCAGCCAAGATGGGGGGGGCTGGGCTACAGATACGCAGTATTTT	CASSQDGGGWATDTQYF